What follows are 30 T cell receptor beta chains derived from one specimen sequenced in a study of beta chain features in type 1 diabetes. Study results and limitations: TCRB CDR3 length was moderately but significantly reduced in all four CD4+ subsets of Type 1 diabetes patients.

Expressed TCRB transcripts were sequenced because the entire RNA isolate underwent reverse transcription. Only in-frame clones appear in the TCRdb table, and some are missing; sequencing was by immunoSEQ multiplex PCR. Among hundreds of thousands of clones listed, around 15% were seen once. These receptors are not linked to any known antigen. Sequenced sample: naive CD4+ T cells from blood. These TCRs come from a young man with type 1 diabetes.

Turning to this clone: Other DNA sequences within the sample encode an identical CDR3. The CDR3 loop is CASSLNPGQGAYEQYF. The DNA of the CDR3 is TGCGCCAGCAGCTTGAATCCGGGACAGGGGGCCTACGAGCAGTACTTC. The chain links TRBV5-1 to TRBJ2-7; 11 positions match TRBD1. The CDR3 sequence is 16 residues long. Per the germline V gene, CDR1 is SGHRS and CDR2 is YFSETQ. Germline trimming cut 1 base from V and 2 bases from J; bases unmatched to any gene: 5.

The chain joins TRBV30 to TRBJ1-2, with D maybe TRBD1 (5 bases). This CDR3 comprises 14 residues. Trimming cost V 4 bases and J 2 bases, with 14 bases left between them. The germline gives CDR1 GTSNPN, CDR2 SVGIG (reference sequence). In nucleotides, the CDR3 is TGTGCCTGGAAGGGAGGGGAGGGAAACTATGGCTACACCTTC. Residues: CAWKGGEGNYGYTF. Full variable domain (missing parts from reference TRBV30 and TRBJ1-2): SQTIHQWPATLVQPVGSPLSLECTVEGTSNPNLYWYRQAAGRGLQLLFYSVGIGQISSEVPQNLSASRPQDRQFILSSKKLLLSDSGFYLCAWKGGEGNYGYTFGSGTRLTVV.

This clone was found a few times. This chain uses TRBV18 with TRBJ2-7, with a possible D match to TRBD1 (6 bases). CDR1 is KGHSH, CDR2 LQKENI, per germline. V lost 6 bases and J 3 bases, leaving 15 bases between the germline ends. The CDR3 totals 14 residues. DNA of the CDR3: TGTGCCAGCTCCCCTTGGGACACAGACTACGAGCAGTACTTC. Encoded protein: CASSPWDTDYEQYF.

This chain links TRBV7-3 with TRBJ2-3; D ambiguous. Deletions cut 5 bases from V and 2 bases from J, with 8 bases between. The CDR3 length is 13 residues. Germline CDR1 and CDR2: SGHTA and FQGTGA. The CDR3 spells CASSPPATDTQYF. The CDR3 DNA sequence: TGTGCCAGCAGCCCGCCGGCCACAGATACGCAGTATTTT.

V is TRBV5-4 and J is TRBJ1-2, with D tentatively TRBD1 (5 bases). The germline gives CDR1 SGHNT, CDR2 YYREEE (reference sequence). V was shortened by 4 bases and J by 2 bases, with 12 bases between the two germline ends. This CDR3 contains 14 residues. CDR3: CASSAARENYGYTF. The CDR3 DNA sequence: TGTGCCAGCAGCGCCGCCAGGGAAAACTATGGCTACACCTTC.

The J gene is TRBJ2-3, the V gene TRBV5-6, with a tentative D call TRBD2 (5 bases). Germline CDR1 and CDR2: SGHDT and YYEEEE. This CDR3 region has 14 residues. With 2 bases removed from V and 4 bases from J, the gap between germline ends came to 11 bases. This CDR3 is CASSFRGSSDTQYF. The CDR3 DNA is TGTGCCAGCAGCTTCCGGGGTAGCTCAGATACGCAGTATTTT.

The chain has TRBV6-5 and TRBJ1-1; no definite D call. Between the trimmed V and J ends, which lost 0 bases and 0 bases, there was a span of 8 bases. CDR1 and CDR2 from the germline V gene are MNHEY and SVGAGI. The length of the CDR3 is 15 residues. In DNA, the CDR3 is TGTGCCAGCAGTTACTCTGCCAACATGAACACTGAAGCTTTCTTT. Translated: CASSYSANMNTEAFF.

This clone turned up a few times. The chain carries TRBV6-6 and TRBJ1-2; no reliable D call. The V and J ends lost 0 bases and 6 bases respectively, with 8 bases between them. CDR3 length: 13 residues. CDR1 is MNHNY, CDR2 SVGAGI, per germline (reference sequence). Here the CDR3 reads CASSYSAGNGYTF. The CDR3 bases are TGTGCCAGCAGTTACTCAGCGGGGAATGGCTACACCTTC.

J is TRBJ1-1 and V is TRBV29-1; D ambiguous. Trimming removed 5 bases from V and 1 base from J, with 5 bases in between. The CDR3 is 11 residues long. The germline CDR1 and CDR2 sequences are SQVTM and ANQGSEA. The CDR3 DNA sequence: TGCAGCGTTTGGTCGAACACTGAAGCTTTCTTT. This gives the protein CSVWSNTEAFF.

In this sample, this clone turned up a few times. The V gene is TRBV27, the J gene TRBJ1-1; a weak D match, TRBD1 (6 bases). Trimming left V 6 bases short and J 1 base short, with 18 bases between. Germline V gives CDR1 MNHEY, CDR2 SMNVEV (reference sequence). This CDR3 spans 16 amino acids. The DNA for the CDR3 is TGTGCCAGCAGGAAAGACAGGTCTCCCACGAACACTGAAGCTTTCTTT. Translating gives CASRKDRSPTNTEAFF.

This clone was counted a few times. Other DNA sequences from this sample encode an identical CDR3 as well. The chain is built from TRBV19 and TRBJ1-2, with D possibly TRBD1 on 5 matching bases. Trimming shortened V by 3 bases and J by 5 bases, and 10 bases separated the two germline ends. Germline CDR1 LNHDA, CDR2 SQIVND (reference sequence). The CDR3 runs to 13 residues. The CDR3 protein is CASSIDSNYGYTF. CDR3 sequence (DNA): TGTGCCAGTAGTATCGACAGCAATTATGGCTACACCTTC.

The chain combines TRBV29-1 with TRBJ1-2; maybe TRBD1 (5 bases). CDR1 and CDR2 from the germline V gene are SQVTM and ANQGSEA. The CDR3 sequence is 11 residues long. V was pared by 0 bases and J by 7 bases, with 6 bases between. The CDR3 nucleotides read TGCAGCGTTGAAGAGAGGGGTGGCTACACCTTC. It specifies CSVEERGGYTF.

The chain links TRBV4-1 to TRBJ1-2, with 9 positions matching TRBD1. The CDR3 runs 17 residues. Trimming cost V 2 bases and J 1 base; bases outside gene matches: 8. From germline, CDR1 is MGHRA and CDR2 YSYEKL. CDR3 nucleotide sequence: TGCGCCAGCAGCCAAACCGGGACAGGGATCCTTAACTATGGCTACACCTTC. This translates into CASSQTGTGILNYGYTF.

This clone was counted only a few times. Other DNA sequences in the sample encode the same CDR3. The V gene is TRBV7-9, the J gene TRBJ2-2, with D perhaps TRBD1 (5 bases). V dropped 1 base and J dropped 5 bases, with 5 bases sitting between them. CDR3 size: 13 residues. Germline CDR1 reads SEHNR; CDR2 reads FQNEAQ (reference sequence). For the CDR3, the DNA is TGTGCCAGCAGCTTAGAGGGGACCGGGGAGCTGTTTTTT. Its translation is CASSLEGTGELFF.

The V gene is TRBV27, the J gene TRBJ1-2; D ambiguous. Germline CDR1 reads MNHEY; CDR2 reads SMNVEV (reference sequence). V was clipped by 0 bases and J by 8 bases, with 13 bases between them. This CDR3 spans 14 amino acids. The CDR3 spells CASSLSGGPRGYTF. CDR3 coding DNA: TGTGCCAGCAGTTTATCGGGCGGCCCGAGGGGCTACACCTTC.

This clone has more than one count but fewer than ten. This chain uses TRBV29-1 with TRBJ1-1, with D possibly TRBD1 on 5 matching bases. The germline V gene encodes CDR1 SQVTM and CDR2 ANQGSEA. This CDR3 has 13 residues. Trimming removed 4 bases at V and 4 bases at J, with 13 bases between. The CDR3 loop reads CSVGSPQGTEAFF. CDR3 bases: TGCAGCGTTGGGTCCCCCCAGGGCACTGAAGCTTTCTTT.

This clone has more than one count but fewer than ten. This sequence joins TRBV27 and TRBJ2-7; D may be TRBD1 or TRBD2 (6 bases each). Germline CDR1 reads MNHEY; CDR2 reads SMNVEV (reference sequence). Between the trimmed V and J ends, which lost 5 bases and 2 bases, there was a span of 13 bases. The CDR3 extends over 14 amino acids. The CDR3 sequence is CASSLQGLPYEQYF. The CDR3, as DNA: TGTGCCAGCAGTCTACAGGGACTTCCCTACGAGCAGTACTTC.

The V and J genes are TRBV7-9 and TRBJ2-5; D might be TRBD1 or TRBD2, each matching 5 bases. This CDR3 is built from 14 residues. The germline CDR1 and CDR2 sequences are SEHNR and FQNEAQ (reference sequence). V was shortened by 0 bases and J by 4 bases, with 9 bases between the two germline ends. In nucleotides, the CDR3 is TGTGCCAGCAGCTTAGCGGGGACCATAGAGACCCAGTACTTC. Its translation: CASSLAGTIETQYF.

This clone was counted only a few times. The chain recombines TRBV29-1 with TRBJ1-2; TRBD1 might be the D (5 bases). The ends were cut back, 0 bases at V and 8 bases at J, with 16 bases in the middle. The CDR3 consists of 14 residues. Germline V CDR1 and CDR2: SQVTM, ANQGSEA. DNA of the CDR3: TGCAGCGTTGAAGATCACCGCAGGGTCCGCGGCTACACCTTC. It codes for CSVEDHRRVRGYTF.

The rearrangement links TRBV7-9 to TRBJ2-3; TRBD2 might be the D (5 bases). CDR3 length: 14 residues. CDR1 and CDR2 from the germline V gene are SEHNR and FQNEAQ (reference sequence). Trimming left V 1 base short and J 6 bases short, with 11 bases between. Here the CDR3 DNA reads TGTGCCAGCAGCTTAGGACTAACGGGGGATACGCAGTATTTT. Translated, it gives CASSLGLTGDTQYF.

This clone was counted between two and nine times. The chain employs TRBV29-1 and TRBJ1-1; D might be TRBD1 (6 bases). V lost 6 bases and J 3 bases, leaving 14 bases between the germline ends. The CDR3 runs to 13 residues. Germline CDR1 reads SQVTM; CDR2 reads ANQGSEA. This CDR3 reads CSVTGWGHTEAFF. As DNA, the CDR3 is TGCAGCGTCACAGGGTGGGGGCACACTGAAGCTTTCTTT.

This clone turned up a few times. The rearrangement joins TRBV7-9 to TRBJ2-5; 9 bases line up with TRBD1. CDR3 length: 15 amino acids. Germline V gene data show CDR1 as SEHNR and CDR2 as FQNEAQ (reference sequence). V lost 5 bases to trimming and J lost 5 bases; unmatched junction nucleotides: 9. The chain's CDR3 is CASSPGTGSTETQYF. The CDR3 DNA follows: TGTGCCAGCAGCCCTGGGACAGGGTCAACCGAGACCCAGTACTTC.

This clone has only a few counts. This chain links TRBV7-6 with TRBJ2-7, with TRBD1 matching over 7 bases. The germline gives CDR1 SGHVS, CDR2 FNYEAQ. The trim removed 3 bases at V and 5 bases at J, leaving 7 bases unmatched. This CDR3 contains 14 residues. The CDR3 reads CASSLGQPTNEQYF. The CDR3 DNA follows: TGTGCCAGCAGCTTGGGACAGCCGACGAACGAGCAGTACTTC. Full variable domain (outside the CDR3, taken from reference TRBV7-6 and TRBJ2-7): GAGVSQSPRYKVTKRGQDVALRCDPISGHVSLYWYRQALGQGPEFLTYFNYEAQQDKSGLPNDRFSAERPEGSISTLTIQRTEQRDSAMYRCASSLGQPTNEQYFGPGTRLTVT.

This chain uses TRBV5-4 with TRBJ1-5; D is unclear. CDR3 length: 14 residues. V lost 2 bases and J lost 4, with 10 bases in between. The germline CDR1 and CDR2 sequences are SGHNT and YYREEE (reference sequence). CDR3 amino acids: CASSFDPENQPQHF. In nucleotides, the CDR3 is TGTGCCAGCAGCTTTGACCCGGAGAATCAGCCCCAGCATTTT.

This clone was seen more than once but under ten times. J is TRBJ2-2 and V is TRBV5-1; D is undetermined. This CDR3 region has 16 residues. V was shortened by 1 base and J by 6 bases, with 16 bases between the two germline ends. Per the germline V gene, CDR1 is SGHRS and CDR2 is YFSETQ. The CDR3 nucleotides are TGCGCCAGCAGCTTGAATGGACCGTCGGTCGCCGGGGAGCTGTTTTTT. It translates to CASSLNGPSVAGELFF. Full variable domain (remainder filled in from reference TRBV5-1 and TRBJ2-2): KAGVTQTPRYLIKTRGQQVTLSCSPISGHRSVSWYQQTPGQGLQFLFEYFSETQRNKGNFPGRFSGRQFSNSRSEMNVSTLELGDSALYLCASSLNGPSVAGELFFGEGSRLTVL.

This clone was detected only a few times. This chain's CDR3 is CASSLGTGPTSTDTQYF. CDR3 DNA sequence: TGTGCCAGCAGCCTCGGGACAGGCCCAACTAGCACAGATACGCAGTATTTT. The chain has TRBV11-2 and TRBJ2-3, with 8 bases that match TRBD1. There are 17 residues in the CDR3. V shed 5 bases, J shed 0 bases, and the junction held 10 bases outside the gene matches. The germline CDR1 and CDR2 sequences are SGHAT and FQNNGV.

The chain couples TRBV25-1 to TRBJ2-3; D not certain. There are 13 residues in the CDR3. CDR1 MGHDK and CDR2 SYGVNS come from the germline V gene. Trimming shortened V by 1 base and J by 4 bases, and 6 bases separated the two germline ends. CDR3 sequence (DNA): TGTGCCAGCAGTGAATCTGGGCCAGATACGCAGTATTTT. Translated, it gives CASSESGPDTQYF.

This clone was found a few times. The chain links TRBV15 to TRBJ1-3, with D tentatively TRBD1 (6 bases). Germline V gene data show CDR1 as LNHNV and CDR2 as YYDKDF (reference sequence). CDR3 length equals 16 residues. Trimming removed 2 bases at V and 3 bases at J, with 14 bases between. CDR3 amino acids: CATSRTRDTYGNTIYF. CDR3 sequence (DNA): TGTGCCACCAGCAGAACCCGGGACACCTATGGAAACACCATATATTTT.

This clone was seen a few times. CDR3 nucleotide sequence: TGTGCCACTGCTACTACCTTCTCTGGGGCCAACGTCCTGACTTTC. Translation gives CATATTFSGANVLTF. This rearrangement joins TRBV6-5 to TRBJ2-6; D remains ambiguous. The CDR3 has 15 residues. The germline V gene encodes CDR1 MNHEY and CDR2 SVGAGI. Trimming took off 10 bases at V and 0 bases at J, with 13 bases between the two ends.

The chain employs TRBV4-1 and TRBJ2-3; 9 bases are a match to TRBD1. The CDR3 totals 16 residues. Germline V gene sequence: CDR1 MGHRA, CDR2 YSYEKL. V was clipped by 4 bases and J by 2 bases; unmatched bases: 7. The CDR3 protein is CASSRPGQGVTDTQYF. In DNA form, the CDR3 reads TGCGCCAGCAGCCGCCCGGGACAGGGCGTCACAGATACGCAGTATTTT.